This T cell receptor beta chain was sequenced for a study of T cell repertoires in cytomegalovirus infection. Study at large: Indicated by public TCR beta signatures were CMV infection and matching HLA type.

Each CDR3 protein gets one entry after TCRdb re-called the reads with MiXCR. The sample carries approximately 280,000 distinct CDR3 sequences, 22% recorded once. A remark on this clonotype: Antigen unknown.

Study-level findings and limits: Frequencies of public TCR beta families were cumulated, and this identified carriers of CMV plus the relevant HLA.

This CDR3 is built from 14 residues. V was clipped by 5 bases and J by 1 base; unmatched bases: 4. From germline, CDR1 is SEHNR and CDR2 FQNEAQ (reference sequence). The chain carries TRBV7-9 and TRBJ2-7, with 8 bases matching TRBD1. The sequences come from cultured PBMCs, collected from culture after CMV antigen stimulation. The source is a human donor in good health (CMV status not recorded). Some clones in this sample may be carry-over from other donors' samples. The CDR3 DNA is TGTGCCAGCAGCCCCAGGGGGCGGTCCTACGAGCAGTACTTC. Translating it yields CASSPRGRSYEQYF.